This section outlines one TCR beta chain sequence together with its context. Antigen unknown. This CDR3 has 16 residues. The V end lost 2 bases, the J end lost 0 bases, and 11 bases lay between the germline ends. CDR1 is SGHVS and CDR2 is FQNEAQ in the germline V gene. Clones were sequenced by immunoSEQ multiplex PCR, and TCRdb holds only the in-frame ones, with some missing. Of 250,000 to 400,000 clones listed, nearly 90% are singletons. The sample comes from a study of cytomegalovirus exposure and HLA in healthy donors. Whole-study context: The platform used for the approximately 120 validation repertoires matched that of the 666 first-cohort repertoires, a later analysis reported. Study findings and constraints: It was confirmed in vitro that three of the CMV-associated chains were specific for CMV antigens. Subsequent analysis found a tendency for first-cohort TCR clusters to co-occur within the 95 to 150 validation repertoires. Cytomegalovirus association was listed for about 160 TCR beta chains.

Material: PBMCs. This sequence originates from a man aged 25-45 years in good health and CMV-seronegative. The chain has TRBV7-8 and TRBJ1-3; the D gene is possibly TRBD1 (5 bases). CDR3 DNA sequence: TGTGCCAGCAGCTTATCCCGACAGTACTCTGGAAACACCATATATTTT. This sequence encodes CASSLSRQYSGNTIYF. Filled out from reference TRBV7-8 and TRBJ1-3, the complete variable domain reads GAGVSQSPRYKVAKRGQDVALRCDPISGHVSLFWYQQALGQGPEFLTYFQNEAQLDKSGLPSDRFFAERPEGSVSTLKIQRTQQEDSAVYLCASSLSRQYSGNTIYFGEGSWLTVV.